One sample yielded the 18 T cell receptor beta chains listed below, sequenced in a study of T cell repertoires in cytomegalovirus infection. TCRdb re-called the reads with MiXCR, one entry per CDR3 protein. The sample records approximately 100,000 distinct CDR3 sequences, 35% to 50% being singletons. Antigen specificity for these receptors is unknown. The sequences come from CD8+ T cells from cultured PBMCs, collected from culture after CMV antigen stimulation. The receptor set was obtained from a human donor in good health (CMV status not recorded). Some clones in this sample may be carry-over from other donors' samples.

This rearrangement joins TRBV28 to TRBJ2-7, with D hard to call. The CDR3 runs to 14 residues. CDR1 is MDHEN, CDR2 SYDVKM, per germline. The V end was cut by 6 bases, the J end by 0 bases, with 12 bases between. Here the CDR3 reads CASSSGTTSYEQYF. In DNA, the CDR3 is TGTGCCAGCAGCTCCGGTACCACCTCCTACGAGCAGTACTTC.

There are a few counts of this clonotype. The genes are TRBV20-1 and TRBJ1-5, with D maybe TRBD1 (5 bases). Trimming removed 6 bases from V and 4 bases from J, with 16 bases in between. The CDR3 is 14 amino acids. Germline CDR1 is DFQATT and CDR2 is SNEGSKA (reference sequence). The CDR3 nucleotides are TGCAGTGCCTCCCTCGGGGACCTAAATCAGCCCCAGCATTTT. Encoded protein: CSASLGDLNQPQHF.

V gene TRBV6-5 combines with J gene TRBJ2-3; 10 bases line up with TRBD1. Germline CDR1 reads MNHEY; CDR2 reads SVGAGI. Trimming took 4 bases from V and 2 from J; bases not matched to a gene: 3. This CDR3 contains 15 residues. For the CDR3, the DNA is TGTGCCAGCAGTTTAGGGACAGGGGCCACAGATACGCAGTATTTT. This gives the protein CASSLGTGATDTQYF.

The chain carries TRBV15 and TRBJ2-1, with no clear D. Germline CDR1 reads LNHNV; CDR2 reads YYDKDF (reference sequence). The germline V and J ends were trimmed by 3 bases and 5 bases, with 8 bases remaining between them. This CDR3 has 13 residues. In DNA, the CDR3 is TGTGCCACCAGCAGGTCCCGGGACAATGAGCAGTTCTTC. This sequence encodes CATSRSRDNEQFF. Filled out from reference TRBV15 and TRBJ2-1, the complete variable domain reads DAMVIQNPRYQVTQFGKPVTLSCSQTLNHNVMYWYQQKSSQAPKLLFHYYDKDFNNEADTPDNFQSRRPNTSFCFLDIRSPGLGDTAMYLCATSRSRDNEQFFGPGTRLTVL.

This clonotype has only a few counts. The chain is built from TRBV12-3 or TRBV12-4 and TRBJ2-5; maybe TRBD1 (6 bases). The V end was cut by 5 bases, the J end by 7 bases, with 11 bases between. This CDR3 is 12 amino acids long. The DNA for the CDR3 is TGTGCCAGCAGTGACAACAGGGTGACCCAGTACTTC. Encoded protein: CASSDNRVTQYF.

This clonotype occurred many times. The rearrangement joins TRBV7-2 to TRBJ1-6; no clear D gene. The germline CDR1 and CDR2 sequences are SGHTA and FQGNSA. V was shortened by 5 bases and J by 9 bases, with 17 bases between the two germline ends. This CDR3 has 15 residues. The CDR3 DNA follows: TGTGCCAGCAGCCCCGAGGGTTTTTCCGGTTCACCCCTCCACTTT. Translated, it gives CASSPEGFSGSPLHF.

This clonotype has more than one count but fewer than ten. This chain uses TRBV12-3 or TRBV12-4 with TRBJ2-7, with D possibly being TRBD1 or TRBD2 (5 bases each). The V gene lost 4 bases and the J gene lost 3 bases, with 7 bases spanning the gap. This CDR3 region has 12 residues. CDR3 loop: CASSWGFYEQYF. CDR3 nucleotide sequence: TGTGCCAGCAGTTGGGGGTTCTACGAGCAGTACTTC.

In its sample, this clonotype was seen a few times. The genes are TRBV12-3 or TRBV12-4 and TRBJ2-5, with 9 bases identical to TRBD2. Trimming cost V 8 bases and J 5 bases; bases outside gene matches: 6. The CDR3 covers 13 residues. CDR3 in amino acids: CASGGGAFETQYF. CDR3 sequence (DNA): TGTGCCAGCGGCGGGGGGGCCTTCGAGACCCAGTACTTC.

V usage is TRBV12-3 or TRBV12-4 and J usage is TRBJ2-2, with D perhaps matching TRBD1 (6 bases). The CDR3 totals 16 residues. V was pared by 6 bases and J by 0 bases, with 14 bases between. The CDR3 DNA reads as TGTGCCAGCAGCAGCCCGGACAGATCGAACACCGGGGAGCTGTTTTTT. Amino acid sequence: CASSSPDRSNTGELFF.

The chain combines TRBV6-6 with TRBJ2-7, with TRBD1 identical over 10 bases. The CDR3 runs 15 residues. Losses at the gene ends were 5 bases for V and 3 bases for J; bases not matched to a gene: 7. The germline gives CDR1 MNHNY, CDR2 SVGAGI (reference sequence). The CDR3 coding sequence is TGTGCCAGCAGTCCAGAGACAGGGGGCGTCTACGAGCAGTACTTC. Its translation: CASSPETGGVYEQYF.

The gene calls are TRBV2 and TRBJ1-1, with a possible D match to TRBD1 (6 bases). This CDR3 region has 14 residues. The germline gives CDR1 SNHLY, CDR2 FYNNEI. V lost 2 bases to trimming and J lost 6 bases, with 13 bases between them. CDR3 protein: CASSEWGAGAEAFF. The DNA of the CDR3 is TGTGCCAGCAGTGAATGGGGGGCTGGTGCTGAAGCTTTCTTT.

Only a few counts were recorded for this clonotype. J is TRBJ2-7 and V is TRBV7-6, with 15 bases fitting TRBD2. V shed 4 bases and J 7 bases; nucleotides not matched to a gene: 8. Germline V gene sequence: CDR1 SGHVS, CDR2 FNYEAQ. CDR3 length: 16 residues. This CDR3 reads CASSSGLAGGSLEQYF. The CDR3, as DNA: TGTGCCAGCAGCTCGGGACTAGCGGGGGGTTCTCTAGAGCAGTACTTC.

The chain is built from TRBV29-1 and TRBJ1-2; D call uncertain. The V gene's germline CDR1 is SQVTM and CDR2 ANQGSEA. This CDR3 has 12 amino acids. V lost 0 bases to trimming and J lost 3 bases, with 5 bases between them. The CDR3: CSVEDRDYGYTF. The CDR3 bases are TGCAGCGTTGAAGATCGGGACTATGGCTACACCTTC. Using reference TRBV29-1 and TRBJ1-2 for the parts outside the CDR3, the full variable domain is SAVISQKPSRDICQRGTSLTIQCQVDSQVTMMFWYRQQPGQSLTLIATANQGSEATYESGFVIDKFPISRPNLTFSTLTVSNMSPEDSSIYLCSVEDRDYGYTFGSGTRLTVV.

This clonotype has only a few counts. This rearrangement joins TRBV11-1 to TRBJ2-5, with D uncertain. From germline, CDR1 is SGHAT and CDR2 FQDESV (reference sequence). This CDR3 has 13 amino acids. Trimming stripped 1 base from V and 4 bases from J, with 7 bases between. The CDR3 protein is CASSLGGRETQYF. The CDR3 nucleotides are TGTGCCAGCAGCTTAGGTGGAAGAGAGACCCAGTACTTC.

The chain couples TRBV7-3 to TRBJ1-1; no definite D call. This CDR3 is built from 12 residues. V was clipped by 4 bases and J by 8 bases, with 11 bases between them. The germline V gene has CDR1 SGHTA and CDR2 FQGTGA. CDR3 sequence (DNA): TGTGCCAGCAGCTCGCACGAGGGAGAAGCTTTCTTT. It specifies CASSSHEGEAFF.

The V gene is TRBV12-3 or TRBV12-4, the J gene TRBJ2-3; maybe TRBD2 (5 bases). V lost 8 bases to trimming and J lost 1 base, with 16 bases between them. The CDR3 extends over 15 amino acids. The CDR3 sequence: CASRPGLWGTDTQYF. The CDR3 DNA reads TGTGCCAGCCGACCCGGACTTTGGGGCACAGATACGCAGTATTTT.

This clonotype was counted a few times. The gene calls are TRBV12-3 or TRBV12-4 and TRBJ2-3; 9 bases are a match to TRBD2. J was trimmed by 7 bases and V by 6 bases; bases with no gene match: 11. The CDR3 contains 15 residues. Here the CDR3 DNA reads TGTGCCAGCAGGGGGGCAGAGCGGGGGGATCATACGCAGTATTTT. Protein: CASRGAERGDHTQYF.

V and J are TRBV19 and TRBJ2-1; 11 nucleotides match TRBD2. Germline CDR1 is LNHDA and CDR2 is SQIVND (reference sequence). The V gene end was trimmed by 2 bases and the J gene end by 0 bases; junction bases not matched to a gene: 9. There are 19 residues in the CDR3. The CDR3, as DNA: TGTGCCAGTAGTATATTGGCTAGCGGGGGGTCCAGCTCCTACAATGAGCAGTTCTTC. Translated: CASSILASGGSSSYNEQFF.